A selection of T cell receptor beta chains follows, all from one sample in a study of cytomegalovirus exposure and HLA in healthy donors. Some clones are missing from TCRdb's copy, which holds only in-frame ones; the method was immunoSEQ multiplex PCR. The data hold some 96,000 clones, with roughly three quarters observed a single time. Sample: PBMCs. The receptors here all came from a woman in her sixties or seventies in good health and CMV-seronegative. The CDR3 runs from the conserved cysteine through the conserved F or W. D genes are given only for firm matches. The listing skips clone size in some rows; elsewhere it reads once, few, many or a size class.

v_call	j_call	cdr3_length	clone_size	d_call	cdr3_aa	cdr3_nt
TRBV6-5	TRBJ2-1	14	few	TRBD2	CASKREGDGNEQFF	TGTGCCAGCAAGCGGGAGGGGGACGGGAATGAGCAGTTCTTC
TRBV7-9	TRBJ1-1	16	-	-	CASSHFPPQENTEAFF	TGTGCCAGCAGCCACTTTCCCCCCCAAGAGAACACTGAAGCTTTCTTT
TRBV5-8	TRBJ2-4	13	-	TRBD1	CAIADRVKNIQYF	TGTGCCATTGCGGACAGGGTGAAAAACATTCAGTACTTC
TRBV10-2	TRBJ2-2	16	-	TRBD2	CASGLSGGPGTGELFF	TGCGCCAGCGGGCTTAGCGGGGGGCCAGGGACCGGGGAGCTGTTTTTT
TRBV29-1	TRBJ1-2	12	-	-	CSVEDSPYGYTF	TGCAGCGTTGAAGATTCTCCTTATGGCTACACCTTC
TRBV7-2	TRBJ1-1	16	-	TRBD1	CASSYGQGGANTEAFF	TGTGCCAGCAGCTACGGACAGGGCGGGGCGAACACTGAAGCTTTCTTT
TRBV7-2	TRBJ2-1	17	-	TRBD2	CASSRYSLAGGFNEQFF	TGTGCCAGCAGCCGTTACAGCCTAGCGGGGGGGTTCAATGAGCAGTTCTTC
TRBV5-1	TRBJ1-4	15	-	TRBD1	CASSSTGTGSEKLFF	TGCGCCAGCAGTTCAACCGGGACAGGGAGCGAAAAACTGTTTTTT
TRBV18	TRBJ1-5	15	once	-	CASSPGGTDNQPQHF	TGTGCCAGCTCACCGGGGGGGACTGATAATCAGCCCCAGCATTTT
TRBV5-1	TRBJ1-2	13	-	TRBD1	CASSAGQGFGYTF	TGCGCCAGCAGCGCGGGACAGGGGTTTGGCTACACCTTC
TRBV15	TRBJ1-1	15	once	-	CATSRDRQANTEAFF	TGTGCCACCAGCAGAGATAGGCAGGCGAACACTGAAGCTTTCTTT
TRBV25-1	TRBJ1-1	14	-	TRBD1	CASSAYRGNTEAFF	TGTGCCAGCAGTGCCTACAGGGGGAACACTGAAGCTTTCTTT
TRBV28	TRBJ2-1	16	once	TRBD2	CASSSTSGVFYNEQFF	TGTGCCAGCAGTTCGACTAGCGGGGTTTTCTACAATGAGCAGTTCTTC
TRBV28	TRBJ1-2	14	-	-	CASSRWGGPYGYTF	TGTGCCAGCAGTCGTTGGGGGGGCCCCTATGGCTACACCTTC
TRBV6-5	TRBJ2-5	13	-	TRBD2	CACRSGAQETQYF	TGTGCCTGTAGGAGCGGGGCACAAGAGACCCAGTACTTC
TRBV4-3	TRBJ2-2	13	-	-	CASSQGANGELFF	TGCGCCAGCAGCCAAGGAGCGAACGGGGAGCTGTTTTTT
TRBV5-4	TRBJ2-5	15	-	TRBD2	CASSLGTSGPGAQYF	TGTGCCAGCAGCCTAGGGACTAGCGGGCCTGGGGCCCAGTACTTC
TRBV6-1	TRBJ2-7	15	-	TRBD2	CASSEGGGPRYEQYF	TGTGCCAGCAGTGAAGGGGGAGGGCCCCGCTACGAGCAGTACTTC
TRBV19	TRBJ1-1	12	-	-	CASSLFTKKAFF	TGTGCCAGTAGCCTCTTTACAAAGAAAGCTTTCTTT
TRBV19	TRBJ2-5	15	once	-	CASSIGPGSRETQYF	TGTGCCAGTAGTATAGGGCCGGGGTCAAGGGAGACCCAGTACTTC
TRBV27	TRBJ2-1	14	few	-	CASSLSSRGYEQFF	TGTGCCAGCAGTTTATCGTCAAGGGGGTATGAGCAGTTCTTC
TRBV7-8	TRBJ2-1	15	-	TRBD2	CASSITSGVGGEQFF	TGTGCCAGCAGCATCACTAGCGGGGTAGGCGGTGAGCAGTTCTTC
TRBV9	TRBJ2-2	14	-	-	CASSGPRDTGELFF	TGTGCCAGCAGCGGCCCCAGGGACACCGGGGAGCTGTTTTTT
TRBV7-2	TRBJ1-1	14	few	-	CASSLIARNTEAFF	TGTGCCAGCAGCTTAATTGCCAGGAACACTGAAGCTTTCTTT
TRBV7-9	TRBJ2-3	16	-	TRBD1	CASSVPWDRAQNTQYF	TGTGCCAGCAGCGTCCCCTGGGACAGAGCACAGAATACGCAGTATTTT
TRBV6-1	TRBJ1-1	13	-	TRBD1	CASRTGEHTEAFF	TGTGCCAGCCGGACAGGGGAACACACTGAAGCTTTCTTT
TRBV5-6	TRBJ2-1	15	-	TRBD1	CASIDPGQGLNEQFF	TGTGCCAGCATAGACCCGGGACAGGGCCTCAATGAGCAGTTCTTC
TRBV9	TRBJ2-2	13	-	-	CASSVGLTGELFF	TGTGCCAGCAGCGTTGGGCTCACCGGGGAGCTGTTTTTT
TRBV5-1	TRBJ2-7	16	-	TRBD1	CASSFTSRTGAYEQYF	TGCGCCAGCAGCTTTACTTCCCGGACAGGGGCCTACGAGCAGTACTTC
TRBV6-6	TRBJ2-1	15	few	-	CASRPSGVSYNEQFF	TGTGCCAGCAGGCCCAGCGGTGTTTCCTACAATGAGCAGTTCTTC
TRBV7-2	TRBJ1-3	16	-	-	CASSAAPGVAGNTIYF	TGTGCCAGCAGCGCCGCCCCGGGGGTGGCGGGAAACACCATATATTTT
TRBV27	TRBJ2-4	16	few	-	CASSFSLSWGRNIQYF	TGTGCCAGCAGTTTCTCCCTATCTTGGGGGAGGAACATTCAGTACTTC
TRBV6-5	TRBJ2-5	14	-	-	CASTPVGSSETQYF	TGTGCCAGCACCCCCGTGGGGAGCTCGGAGACCCAGTACTTC
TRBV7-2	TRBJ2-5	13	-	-	CASSLPGVETQYF	TGTGCCAGCAGCCTACCGGGGGTGGAGACCCAGTACTTC
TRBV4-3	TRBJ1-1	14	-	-	CASSQDGTNTEAFF	TGCGCCAGCAGCCAAGATGGGACTAACACTGAAGCTTTCTTT
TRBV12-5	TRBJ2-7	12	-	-	CASGLSPGEQYF	TGTGCTAGTGGTTTGTCCCCGGGGGAGCAGTACTTC
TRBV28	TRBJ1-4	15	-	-	CASSLNQGSNEKLFF	TGTGCCAGCAGTCTCAACCAGGGTTCTAATGAAAAACTGTTTTTT
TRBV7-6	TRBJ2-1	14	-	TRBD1	CASSLGTGSNEQFF	TGTGCCAGCAGCTTAGGGACAGGGTCCAATGAGCAGTTCTTC
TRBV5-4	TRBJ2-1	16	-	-	CASSLGLVNSYNEQFF	TGTGCCAGCAGCTTGGGACTAGTCAACTCCTACAATGAGCAGTTCTTC
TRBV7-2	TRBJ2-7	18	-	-	CASSSPSRGGDNPYEQYF	TGTGCCAGCAGCTCCCCCTCTAGGGGGGGAGATAATCCCTACGAGCAGTACTTC
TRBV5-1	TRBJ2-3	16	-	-	CALFTPKWECTDTQYF	TGCGCCCTTTTTACGCCCAAGTGGGAGTGCACAGATACGCAGTATTTT
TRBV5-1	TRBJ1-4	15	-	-	CASSLALGAGEKLFF	TGCGCCAGCAGCTTGGCCCTGGGGGCTGGAGAAAAACTGTTTTTT
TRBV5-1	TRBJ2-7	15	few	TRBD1	CASSLAPTGVYEQYF	TGCGCCAGCAGCTTGGCCCCGACAGGGGTGTACGAGCAGTACTTC
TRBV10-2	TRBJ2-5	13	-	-	CASSESSPETQYF	TGCGCCAGCAGTGAGTCCTCCCCAGAGACCCAGTACTTC
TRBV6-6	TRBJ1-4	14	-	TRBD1	CASSTGTGEGKLFF	TGTGCCAGCAGCACCGGGACAGGGGAGGGAAAACTGTTTTTT
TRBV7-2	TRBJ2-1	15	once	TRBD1	CASSPGDRRFNEQFF	TGTGCCAGCAGTCCCGGGGACAGGAGGTTCAATGAGCAGTTCTTC
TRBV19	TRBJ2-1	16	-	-	CASSIDARGMYNEQFF	TGTGCCAGTAGTATAGATGCAAGGGGGATGTACAATGAGCAGTTCTTC
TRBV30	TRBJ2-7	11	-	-	CAWSSTYEQYF	TGTGCCTGGAGTTCTACCTACGAGCAGTACTTC
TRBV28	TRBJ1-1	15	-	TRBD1	CASSFGTGVTTEAFF	TGTGCCAGCAGTTTCGGGACAGGGGTGACCACTGAAGCTTTCTTT
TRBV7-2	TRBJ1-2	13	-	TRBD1	CASSSGTGDGYTF	TGTGCCAGCAGCTCAGGGACAGGGGATGGCTACACCTTC
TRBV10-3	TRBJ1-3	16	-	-	CAIGGVQESSGNTIYF	TGTGCCATCGGGGGGGTACAGGAGAGCTCTGGAAACACCATATATTTT
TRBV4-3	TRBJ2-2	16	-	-	CASSQLSGANTGELFF	TGCGCCAGCAGCCAACTTAGCGGCGCGAACACCGGGGAGCTGTTTTTT
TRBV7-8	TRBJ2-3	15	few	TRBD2	CASSFTSGLSDTQYF	TGTGCCAGCAGCTTCACTAGCGGGTTATCGGATACGCAGTATTTT
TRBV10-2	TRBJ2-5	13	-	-	CASSPGKFGTQYF	TGCGCCAGCAGCCCGGGAAAGTTCGGGACCCAGTACTTC
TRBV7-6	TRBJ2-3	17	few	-	CASSLNIPGLSTDTQYF	TGTGCCAGCAGCTTGAACATTCCGGGACTGAGCACAGATACGCAGTATTTT
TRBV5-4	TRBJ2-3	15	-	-	CASSLASGSTDTQYF	TGTGCCAGCAGCTTGGCGTCGGGGTCCACAGATACGCAGTATTTT
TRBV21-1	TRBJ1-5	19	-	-	CASSKEGPGGKGSNQPQHF	TGTGCCAGCAGCAAAGAGGGACCAGGGGGCAAGGGTAGCAATCAGCCCCAGCATTTT
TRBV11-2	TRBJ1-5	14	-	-	CASSLGGGNQPQHF	TGTGCCAGCAGCTTAGGGGGAGGCAATCAGCCCCAGCATTTT
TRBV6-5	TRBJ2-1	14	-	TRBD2	CASKIAGALDEQFF	TGTGCCAGCAAAATAGCGGGAGCTCTCGATGAGCAGTTCTTC